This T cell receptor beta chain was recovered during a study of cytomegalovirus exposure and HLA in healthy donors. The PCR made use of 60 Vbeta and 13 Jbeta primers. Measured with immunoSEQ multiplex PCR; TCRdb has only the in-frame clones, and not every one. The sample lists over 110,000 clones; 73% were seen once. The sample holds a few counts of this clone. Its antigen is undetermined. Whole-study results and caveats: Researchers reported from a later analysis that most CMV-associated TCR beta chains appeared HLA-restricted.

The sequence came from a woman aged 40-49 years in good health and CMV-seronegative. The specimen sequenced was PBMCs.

CDR3 amino acids: CASRGQSTNEKLFF. CDR3 DNA: TGTGCCAGCAGGGGACAGTCAACTAATGAAAAACTGTTTTTT. V usage is TRBV2 and J usage is TRBJ1-4; 7 bases fit TRBD1. Trimming took 6 bases from V and 0 from J; bases not matched to a gene: 1. Germline-derived CDR1 and CDR2 are SNHLY and FYNNEI. The CDR3 sequence is 14 residues long.